This TCR beta chain is drawn from a study of glioma-infiltrating T cells. Broader study findings: Non-neoplastic patients had below-expected tissue-blood divergence, while all gliomas exceeded expectation.

CDR1 is DFQATT, CDR2 SNEGSKA, per germline (reference sequence). V dropped 3 bases and J dropped 8 bases, with 10 bases sitting between them. The CDR3 sequence is 11 residues long. Amplification of TCR alpha and beta CDR3 regions from RNA used iRepertoire nested multiplex PCR. Tissue mRNA or PBMC total RNA, about 95-450 ng, went into one-step reverse transcription and amplification. MiXCR, run by TCRdb on the multiplex PCR reads, gives a single entry per CDR3 protein. The sample lists about 400,000 distinct CDR3 sequences; 35% to 45% were seen once. About this clonotype: What it recognizes is unknown.

Source material: glioma tissue, nonneoplastic brain tissue, or PBMCs (not recorded which). The J gene is TRBJ1-1, the V gene TRBV20-1; unclear D gene. This receptor was identified in a human donor with low-grade glioma or glioblastoma, undergoing nonglioma brain surgery, or in good health (not recorded which). CDR3 in amino acids: CSASPGSEAFF. In DNA, the CDR3 is TGCAGTGCTAGCCCCGGGTCCGAAGCTTTCTTT.